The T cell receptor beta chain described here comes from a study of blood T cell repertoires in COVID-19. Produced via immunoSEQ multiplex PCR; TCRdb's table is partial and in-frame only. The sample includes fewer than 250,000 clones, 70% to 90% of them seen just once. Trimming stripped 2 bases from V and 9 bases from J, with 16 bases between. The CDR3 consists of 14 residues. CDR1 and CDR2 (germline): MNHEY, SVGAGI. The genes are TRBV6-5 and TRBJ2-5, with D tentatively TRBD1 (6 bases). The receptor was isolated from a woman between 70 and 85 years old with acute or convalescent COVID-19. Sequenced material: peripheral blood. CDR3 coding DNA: TGTGCCAGCAGTTACACCCCCTTATCAGGGGCCCAGTACTTC. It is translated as CASSYTPLSGAQYF.